This entry concerns a single T cell receptor (beta chain). The data derive from a study of blood T cell repertoires in COVID-19. Study details: PBMCs, B-cell-depleted T cells, or T cells were the source of the cDNA or gDNA that made up the material.

Sequencing was performed with immunoSEQ multiplex PCR; in TCRdb, only in-frame clones are kept and a portion is missing. The sample includes about 61,000 clones, around 89% of them seen just once. J gave up 3 bases and V 0 bases, and 3 bases lay outside the gene matches. Germline-derived CDR1 and CDR2 are SGDLS and YYNGEE. This CDR3 is 14 amino acids long. This sequence originates from a human donor in a cohort sampled during active COVID-19. This chain links TRBV9 with TRBJ2-7; 7 bases match TRBD1. Sequencing was done on a sample of peripheral blood. The CDR3 bases are TGTGCCAGCAGCGTAGGGGGACAGTTCTACGAGCAGTACTTC. It encodes CASSVGGQFYEQYF.